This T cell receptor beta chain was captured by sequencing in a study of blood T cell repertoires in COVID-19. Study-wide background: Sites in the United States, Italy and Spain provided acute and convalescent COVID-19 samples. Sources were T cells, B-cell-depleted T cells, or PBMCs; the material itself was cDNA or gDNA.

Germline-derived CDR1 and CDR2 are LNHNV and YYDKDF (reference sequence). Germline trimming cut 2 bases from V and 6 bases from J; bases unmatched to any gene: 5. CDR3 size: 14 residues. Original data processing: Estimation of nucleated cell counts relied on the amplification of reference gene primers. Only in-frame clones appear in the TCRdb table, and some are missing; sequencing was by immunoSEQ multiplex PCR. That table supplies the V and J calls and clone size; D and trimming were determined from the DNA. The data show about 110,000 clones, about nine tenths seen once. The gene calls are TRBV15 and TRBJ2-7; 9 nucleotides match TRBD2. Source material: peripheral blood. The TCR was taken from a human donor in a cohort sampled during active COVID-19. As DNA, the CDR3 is TGTGCCACCAGCAGACGGACTAGCGAGGGCGAGCAGTACTTC. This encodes CATSRRTSEGEQYF. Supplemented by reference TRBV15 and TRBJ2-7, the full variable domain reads DAMVIQNPRYQVTQFGKPVTLSCSQTLNHNVMYWYQQKSSQAPKLLFHYYDKDFNNEADTPDNFQSRRPNTSFCFLDIRSPGLGDTAMYLCATSRRTSEGEQYFGPGTRLTVT.